This T cell receptor (beta chain) was identified in a study of a mutant IDH1 vaccine in newly diagnosed glioma (dated by TCRdb to about 2021). Study-wide context: The approximately 30 treated patients were roughly 62% male and around 40% female, with a mean age of approximately 40 years. Prior to enrollment, standard therapy consisting of radiotherapy alone, temozolomide alone, or radiochemotherapy with temozolomide had been administered to patients, with the combination being received by most patients. Peripheral blood was collected at six visits: V03 (baseline), V05, V07, V10, V12 and V13. For exploratory analyses, longitudinal TCRB deep sequencing was carried out in roughly 23 treated patients wherever samples were available. Paper-wide results and their limitations: No apparent relationship was observed between pseudoprogression and alterations in the top peripheral T cell clonotypes detected by TCRB sequencing. Availability determined which PBMC samples were chosen for TCRB deep sequencing. Across multiple MHC alleles, vaccine-induced immune responses were seen in about 93% of patients. The authors stated that sample limitations prevented analyses of patient blood samples from being reproduced.

The germline V gene encodes CDR1 MNHEY and CDR2 SVGAGI. The CDR3, from cysteine to phenylalanine, totals 13 residues. Of the read, only the CDR3 DNA is kept; its 39 bases are in frame from base 1. V is pruned by 7 bases and J by 4 bases, leaving 6 bases of the junction without a gene match. The sample's time point label is to be understood as: baseline, week 1 (first vaccination visit). This specimen's treatment or condition label, interpreted: pre-vaccination baseline after standard-of-care therapy. Donors had newly diagnosed WHO grade 3 or 4 IDH1-mutant astrocytomas with loss of nuclear ATRX. The samples were drawn from NOA16, a multicentre, single-arm, open-label phase I trial in Germany that tested a mutant IDH1 peptide vaccine in humans for the first time. For immunogenicity testing, the blood drawn at visit V03 was used as the baseline sample. Genomic DNA for TCRB sequencing was isolated from EDTA blood with the DNeasy Blood and Tissue Kit.

Receptor libraries were prepared by the immunoSEQ multiplex PCR assay. Rearranged TCR beta chain sequences were amplified with the hsTCRB Kit following the manufacturer's protocol. An Illumina MiSeq was used to sequence the TCRB libraries. Per the authors' processing: The proprietary platform of the kit vendor was used for demultiplexing, trimming and gene mapping. TCRdb mirrors the immuneACCESS table, restricted to in-frame sequences. Some clones are absent from its copies; in checked studies, under half trace to an unresolved V gene, and the reason for the others is unknown. Clonal size and the V and J genes are those of that table, whereas D and trimming came from the DNA. This sample has just under 95,000 clones in its table, and roughly 80% of those were observed once. The leading ten clones occupy around 7.4% of the sample. Concerning this clone itself: Its antigen target is currently unknown. Base-call qualities are not available, and no considerably larger clone is one nucleotide away.

The receptor comes from a woman aged 45-65 years with glioma. The V and J segments used are TRBV6-5 and TRBJ2-7; 8 bases in between match TRBD2. Sequences were derived from PBMCs, sampled from a glioma patient treated with radiotherapy, temozolomide or both. The DNA reads TGTGCCAGCACCTACCGGGAGGGGTACGAGCAGTACTTC. This translates into CASTYREGYEQYF.